One sample yielded the 22 T cell receptor beta chains listed below, sequenced in a study of cytomegalovirus exposure and HLA in healthy donors. The primer mix had 60 Vbeta and 13 Jbeta primers. Assay used: immunoSEQ multiplex PCR; TCRdb lists only in-frame clones, some missing. The repertoire has approximately 150,000 clones, 80% of them found once; the top ten carry 1.3%. Sequencing used PBMCs. These receptors were obtained from a woman aged 45-60 years in good health and CMV-seronegative.

The chain is built from TRBV7-2 and TRBJ2-1, with D maybe TRBD2 (7 bases). Trimming took off 1 base at V and 7 bases at J, with 11 bases between the two ends. The CDR3 runs 14 residues. Germline V gives CDR1 SGHTA, CDR2 FQGNSA. CDR3 DNA sequence: TGTGCCAGCAGCTTAGGGGGGGGGCCGAATGAGCAGTTCTTC. Amino acids: CASSLGGGPNEQFF.

This chain connects TRBV5-1 to TRBJ2-7; 7 nucleotides line up with TRBD2. The CDR3 covers 14 residues. The ends lost 0 bases at V and 6 bases at J; junction bases unmatched: 6. Germline lookup yields CDR1 SGHRS and CDR2 YFSETQ. The chain's CDR3 is CASSLGGSSGEQYF. Here the CDR3 DNA reads TGCGCCAGCAGCTTGGGCGGGAGCAGCGGCGAGCAGTACTTC. The entire variable domain, with the rest obtained from reference TRBV5-1 and TRBJ2-7, is as follows: KAGVTQTPRYLIKTRGQQVTLSCSPISGHRSVSWYQQTPGQGLQFLFEYFSETQRNKGNFPGRFSGRQFSNSRSEMNVSTLELGDSALYLCASSLGGSSGEQYFGPGTRLTVT.

This clone showed up just once. The J gene is TRBJ2-7, the V gene TRBV10-3; weak D call: TRBD2 (6 bases). The length of the CDR3 is 13 residues. Trimming removed 6 bases from V and 3 bases from J, with 12 bases in between. Germline V lookup: CDR1 ENHRY, CDR2 SYGVKD. The CDR3: CAIRDGLNYEQYF. The DNA for the CDR3 is TGTGCCATCAGAGACGGACTAAACTACGAGCAGTACTTC.

The rearrangement uses TRBV7-8 and TRBJ1-1, with no clear D. Trimming removed 6 bases from V and 1 base from J, with 9 bases in between. The germline CDR1 and CDR2 sequences are SGHVS and FQNEAQ. The CDR3 totals 13 residues. DNA of the CDR3: TGTGCCAGCAGGAGAGCGGGGAACACTGAAGCTTTCTTT. This gives the protein CASRRAGNTEAFF.

J is TRBJ2-1 and V is TRBV18; TRBD1 agrees at 11 bases. The CDR3 covers 16 residues. V dropped 2 bases and J dropped 3; count of bases not matched to a gene: 3. Germline assignment: CDR1 KGHSH and CDR2 LQKENI. CDR3 coding DNA: TGTGCCAGCTCACCAACCGGGACAGGGGGCTACAATGAGCAGTTCTTC. It yields the protein CASSPTGTGGYNEQFF.

The chain has TRBV5-4 and TRBJ2-1, with 10 bases aligning to TRBD2. The CDR3 is made up of 14 amino acids. In germline, CDR1 is SGHNT, CDR2 YYREEE (reference sequence). Losses at the gene ends were 4 bases for V and 6 bases for J; bases not matched to a gene: 4. The CDR3 coding sequence is TGTGCCAGCAGCGCGGGACTAGCGAGCAATGAGCAGTTCTTC. Translated, it gives CASSAGLASNEQFF. Based on the CDR3 plus reference TRBV5-4 and TRBJ2-1, the full variable domain is ETGVTQSPTHLIKTRGQQVTLRCSSQSGHNTVSWYQQALGQGPQFIFQYYREEENGRGNFPPRFSGLQFPNYSSELNVNALELDDSALYLCASSAGLASNEQFFGPGTRLTVL.

As for this clone: Other DNA sequences of this sample code for an identical CDR3. The CDR3 DNA reads TGTGCCAGCAGCCCTGATAGCTCCTACGAGCAGTACTTC. Its protein is CASSPDSSYEQYF. The genes are TRBV7-9 and TRBJ2-7; D not certain. Trimming stripped 5 bases from V and 0 bases from J, with 8 bases between. The germline V gene encodes CDR1 SEHNR and CDR2 FQNEAQ (reference sequence). The CDR3 extends over 13 amino acids.

The chain carries TRBV6-4 and TRBJ2-3, with 7 positions matching TRBD2. CDR3 length equals 14 residues. Germline trimming cut 8 bases from V and 6 bases from J; bases unmatched to any gene: 11. Germline lookup yields CDR1 MRHNA and CDR2 SNTAGT. In DNA form, the CDR3 reads TGTGCCAGCGGGGACGGGGCGGGAGTTGATACGCAGTATTTT. Its protein is CASGDGAGVDTQYF.

The rearrangement links TRBV4-3 to TRBJ2-3; D might be TRBD2 (7 bases). This CDR3 is built from 15 residues. Trimming took 5 bases from V and 0 from J, leaving 12 bases between them. Per germline, CDR1 LGHNA and CDR2 YSLEER. CDR3 nucleotides: TGCGCCAGCAGCGTGAGGGGGGGCAGCACAGATACGCAGTATTTT. Residues: CASSVRGGSTDTQYF.

The DNA of the CDR3 is TGTGCCAGCAGCCGAACAGGGGGGAGCAATCAGCCCCAGCATTTT. Translating gives CASSRTGGSNQPQHF. The chain combines TRBV6-6 with TRBJ1-5, with 8 positions matching TRBD1. The CDR3 contains 15 residues. Germline values: CDR1 MNHNY, CDR2 SVGAGI (reference sequence). The J segment lost 1 base and the V segment lost 6 bases, leaving 5 bases of the junction unmatched.

The chain combines TRBV5-4 with TRBJ2-2, with 9 bases identical to TRBD1. Germline lookup yields CDR1 SGHNT and CDR2 YYREEE (reference sequence). This CDR3 spans 17 amino acids. The V and J ends lost 4 bases and 2 bases, in that order; junction bases with no gene match: 9. The DNA for the CDR3 is TGTGCCAGCAGCCCTAGTCCGGGACAGGGAAACACCGGGGAGCTGTTTTTT. Translated: CASSPSPGQGNTGELFF.

J is TRBJ2-1 and V is TRBV13; TRBD1 aligns across 7 bases. Unmatched junction bases numbered 6, after V lost 5 bases and J lost 2 bases. The CDR3 is 15 residues long. Per germline, CDR1 PRHDT and CDR2 FYEKMQ (reference sequence). This CDR3 reads CASSPGTDTYNEQFF. For the CDR3, the DNA is TGTGCCAGCAGCCCGGGGACAGACACCTACAATGAGCAGTTCTTC.

J is TRBJ2-7 and V is TRBV11-2; 7 bases align to TRBD1. J lost 2 bases, V lost 2 bases, and 6 bases had no gene match. The CDR3 consists of 15 residues. CDR1 is SGHAT and CDR2 is FQNNGV in the germline V gene. The CDR3 nucleotides are TGTGCCAGCAGCTTACTAGGACAGGTCCCCTACGAGCAGTACTTC. The encoded protein is CASSLLGQVPYEQYF.

This chain uses TRBV13 with TRBJ2-5; D is possibly TRBD1 (6 bases). In germline, CDR1 is PRHDT, CDR2 FYEKMQ (reference sequence). Trimming pared 5 bases from V and 5 bases from J, leaving 12 bases between. The CDR3 covers 13 residues. The CDR3 region is CASSLWDTETQYF. The CDR3 nucleotides read TGTGCCAGCAGCCTATGGGACACGGAGACCCAGTACTTC. The full variable domain, rest sourced from reference TRBV13 and TRBJ2-5, is AAGVIQSPRHLIKEKRETATLKCYPIPRHDTVYWYQQGPGQDPQFLISFYEKMQSDKGSIPDRFSAQQFSDYHSELNMSSLELGDSALYFCASSLWDTETQYFGPGTRLLVL.

The chain couples TRBV9 to TRBJ2-3, with D perhaps matching TRBD1 (5 bases). Germline values: CDR1 SGDLS, CDR2 YYNGEE. V lost 0 bases and J 6 bases, leaving 8 bases between the germline ends. This CDR3 has 13 residues. CDR3 sequence: CASSVGGEDTQYF. As DNA, the CDR3 is TGTGCCAGCAGCGTAGGGGGCGAGGATACGCAGTATTTT.

The chain employs TRBV25-1 and TRBJ1-2, with D possibly TRBD1 on 6 matching bases. Looked up from germline, CDR1 is MGHDK and CDR2 is SYGVNS. The CDR3 loop spans 14 amino acids. Trimming removed 4 bases at V and 4 bases at J, with 13 bases between. CDR3 residues: CASSGYGGAYGYTF. The CDR3 DNA sequence: TGTGCCAGCAGTGGCTATGGGGGCGCCTATGGCTACACCTTC.

The rearrangement uses TRBV29-1 and TRBJ1-5, with a possible D match to TRBD1 (5 bases). V lost 5 bases to trimming and J lost 5 bases, with 13 bases between them. CDR3 length equals 13 residues. Germline V gives CDR1 SQVTM, CDR2 ANQGSEA. The CDR3 is CSVWGGGDQPQHF. The CDR3 DNA reads TGCAGCGTTTGGGGGGGAGGAGATCAGCCCCAGCATTTT.

V gene TRBV2 combines with J gene TRBJ1-2; D may be TRBD1 (5 bases). CDR1 and CDR2 from the germline V gene are SNHLY and FYNNEI. The germline V and J ends were trimmed by 2 bases and 4 bases, with 14 bases remaining between them. The CDR3 sequence is 15 residues long. The CDR3 sequence is CASSEQTGARYGYTF. The CDR3 DNA sequence: TGTGCCAGCAGTGAACAAACAGGCGCCCGCTATGGCTACACCTTC.

This CDR3 is CASRGTSSYNSPLHF. The DNA for the CDR3 is TGTGCCAGCAGAGGGACAAGCTCCTATAATTCACCCCTCCACTTT. V is TRBV7-9 and J is TRBJ1-6, with TRBD1 as a possible D gene (6 bases). Trimming cost V 6 bases and J 0 bases, with 9 bases left between them. The germline CDR1 and CDR2 sequences are SEHNR and FQNEAQ (reference sequence). CDR3 length: 15 residues. Variable domain in full (rest from reference TRBV7-9 and TRBJ1-6): DTGVSQNPRHKITKRGQNVTFRCDPISEHNRLYWYRQTLGQGPEFLTYFQNEAQLEKSRLLSDRFSAERPKGSFSTLEIQRTEQGDSAMYLCASRGTSSYNSPLHFGNGTRLTVT.

This chain joins TRBV27 and TRBJ1-5, with 9 bases fitting TRBD1. This CDR3 has 14 residues. The germline gives CDR1 MNHEY, CDR2 SMNVEV (reference sequence). With V trimmed by 4 bases and J by 6 bases, 4 bases remained unmatched. CDR3 sequence reads: CASSSTTGGQPQHF. The DNA of the CDR3 is TGTGCCAGCAGTTCCACGACAGGGGGTCAGCCCCAGCATTTT.

The CDR3 DNA reads TGCGCCAGCAGTCGGGGAAGCAAGGAGACCCAGTACTTC. Protein product: CASSRGSKETQYF. The chain recombines TRBV5-1 with TRBJ2-5; weak D call: TRBD2 (5 bases). The CDR3 spans 13 residues. V lost 5 bases, J lost 5 bases, and 13 bases lay in between. CDR1 SGHRS and CDR2 YFSETQ come from the germline V gene.

The rearrangement joins TRBV30 to TRBJ1-1; D perhaps matches TRBD1 (5 bases). This CDR3 has 13 residues. Per germline, CDR1 GTSNPN and CDR2 SVGIG (reference sequence). V lost 7 bases, J lost 4 bases, and 16 bases lay in between. CDR3 in amino acids: CAYLRGGSTEAFF. The CDR3 DNA sequence: TGTGCCTACTTGAGGGGAGGAAGCACTGAAGCTTTCTTT.